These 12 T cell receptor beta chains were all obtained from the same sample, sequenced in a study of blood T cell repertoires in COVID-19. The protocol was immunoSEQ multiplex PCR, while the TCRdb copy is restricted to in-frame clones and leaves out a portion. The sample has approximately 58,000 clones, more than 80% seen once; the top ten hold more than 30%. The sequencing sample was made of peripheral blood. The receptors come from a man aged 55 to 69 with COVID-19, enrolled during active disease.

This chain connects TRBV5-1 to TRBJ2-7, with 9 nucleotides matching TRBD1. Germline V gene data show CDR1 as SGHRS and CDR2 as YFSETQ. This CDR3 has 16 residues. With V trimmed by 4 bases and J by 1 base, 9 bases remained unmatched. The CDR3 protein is CASSVTGTGTSYEQYF. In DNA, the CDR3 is TGCGCCAGCAGCGTAACCGGGACAGGGACGTCCTACGAGCAGTACTTC.

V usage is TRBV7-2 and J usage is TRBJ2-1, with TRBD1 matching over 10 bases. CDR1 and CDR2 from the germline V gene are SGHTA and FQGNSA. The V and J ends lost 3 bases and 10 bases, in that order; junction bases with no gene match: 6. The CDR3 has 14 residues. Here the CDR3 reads CASSFRTGGREQFF. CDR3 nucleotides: TGTGCCAGCAGCTTCAGGACAGGGGGAAGGGAGCAGTTCTTC. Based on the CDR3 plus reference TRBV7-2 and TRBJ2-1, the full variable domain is GAGVSQSPSNKVTEKGKDVELRCDPISGHTALYWYRQSLGQGLEFLIYFQGNSAPDKSGLPSDRFSAERTGGSVSTLTIQRTQQEDSAVYLCASSFRTGGREQFFGPGTRLTVL.

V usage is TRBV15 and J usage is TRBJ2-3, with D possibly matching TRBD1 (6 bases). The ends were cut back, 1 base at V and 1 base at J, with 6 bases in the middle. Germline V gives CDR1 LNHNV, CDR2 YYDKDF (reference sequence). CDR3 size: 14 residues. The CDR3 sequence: CATSRGQGTDTQYF. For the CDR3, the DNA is TGTGCCACCAGCAGAGGACAGGGCACAGATACGCAGTATTTT.

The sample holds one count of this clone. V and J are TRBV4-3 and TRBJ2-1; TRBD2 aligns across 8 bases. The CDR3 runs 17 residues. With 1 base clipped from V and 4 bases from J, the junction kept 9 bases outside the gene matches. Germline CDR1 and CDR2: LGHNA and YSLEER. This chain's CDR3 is CASSQGHSAGGYNEQFF. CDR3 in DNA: TGCGCCAGCAGCCAAGGCCATTCGGCGGGAGGATACAATGAGCAGTTCTTC.

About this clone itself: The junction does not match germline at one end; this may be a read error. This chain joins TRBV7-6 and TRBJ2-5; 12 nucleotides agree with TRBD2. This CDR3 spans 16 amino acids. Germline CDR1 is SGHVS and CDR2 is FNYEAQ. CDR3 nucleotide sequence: TGTGCCAGCAGATTAGCTAGCGGGAGGGCCCAAGAGACCCAGTACTTC. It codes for CASRLASGRAQETQYF.

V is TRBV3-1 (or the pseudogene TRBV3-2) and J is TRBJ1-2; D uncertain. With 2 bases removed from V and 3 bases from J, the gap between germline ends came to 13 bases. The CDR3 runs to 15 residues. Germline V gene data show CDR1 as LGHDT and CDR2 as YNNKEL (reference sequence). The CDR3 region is CASSQKWGADYGYTF. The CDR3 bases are TGTGCCAGCAGCCAAAAGTGGGGAGCTGACTATGGCTACACCTTC.

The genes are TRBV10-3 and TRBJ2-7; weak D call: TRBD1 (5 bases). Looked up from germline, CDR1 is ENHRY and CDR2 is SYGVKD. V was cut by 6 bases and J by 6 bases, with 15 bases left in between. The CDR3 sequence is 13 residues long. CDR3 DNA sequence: TGTGCCATCAGCCCCACAGGTTCGGGCGAGCAGTACTTC. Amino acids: CAISPTGSGEQYF.

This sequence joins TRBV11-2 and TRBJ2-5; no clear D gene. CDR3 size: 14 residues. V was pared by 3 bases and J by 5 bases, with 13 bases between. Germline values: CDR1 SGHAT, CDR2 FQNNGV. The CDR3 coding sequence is TGTGCCAGCAGCTTCGACACGGTTTTGGAGACCCAGTACTTC. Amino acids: CASSFDTVLETQYF. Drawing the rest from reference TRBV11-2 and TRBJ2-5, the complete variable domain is EAGVAQSPRYKIIEKRQSVAFWCNPISGHATLYWYQQILGQGPKLLIQFQNNGVVDDSQLPKDRFSAERLKGVDSTLKIQPAKLEDSAVYLCASSFDTVLETQYFGPGTRLLVL.

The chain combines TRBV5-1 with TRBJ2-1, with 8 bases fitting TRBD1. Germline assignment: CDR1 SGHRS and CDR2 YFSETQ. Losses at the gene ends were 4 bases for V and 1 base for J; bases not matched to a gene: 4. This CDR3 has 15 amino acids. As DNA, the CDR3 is TGCGCCAGCAGCCACCGGGACAGGTCCTACAATGAGCAGTTCTTC. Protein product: CASSHRDRSYNEQFF. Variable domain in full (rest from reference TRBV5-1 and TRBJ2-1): KAGVTQTPRYLIKTRGQQVTLSCSPISGHRSVSWYQQTPGQGLQFLFEYFSETQRNKGNFPGRFSGRQFSNSRSEMNVSTLELGDSALYLCASSHRDRSYNEQFFGPGTRLTVL.

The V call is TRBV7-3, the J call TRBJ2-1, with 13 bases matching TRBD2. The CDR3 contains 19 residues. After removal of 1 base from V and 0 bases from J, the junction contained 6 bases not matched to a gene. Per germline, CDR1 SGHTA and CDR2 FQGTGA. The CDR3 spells CASSLKGTSGIDSYNEQFF. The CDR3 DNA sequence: TGTGCCAGCAGCTTAAAAGGGACTAGCGGGATTGACTCCTACAATGAGCAGTTCTTC.

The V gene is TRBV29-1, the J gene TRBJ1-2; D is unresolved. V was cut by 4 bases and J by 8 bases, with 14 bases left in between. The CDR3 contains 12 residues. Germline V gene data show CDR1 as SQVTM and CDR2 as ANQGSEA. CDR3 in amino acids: CSVGRPNGGYTF. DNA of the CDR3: TGCAGCGTTGGGAGGCCTAATGGGGGCTACACCTTC.

Written as DNA, the CDR3 is TGCGCCAGCAGCCCAGGGACTAGCGGGAGGGCAGATACGCAGTATTTT. Translating gives CASSPGTSGRADTQYF. J is TRBJ2-3 and V is TRBV5-1; 16 bases fit TRBD2. The CDR3 has 16 residues. The J segment lost 4 bases and the V segment lost 4 bases, leaving 3 bases of the junction unmatched. Germline assignment: CDR1 SGHRS and CDR2 YFSETQ.